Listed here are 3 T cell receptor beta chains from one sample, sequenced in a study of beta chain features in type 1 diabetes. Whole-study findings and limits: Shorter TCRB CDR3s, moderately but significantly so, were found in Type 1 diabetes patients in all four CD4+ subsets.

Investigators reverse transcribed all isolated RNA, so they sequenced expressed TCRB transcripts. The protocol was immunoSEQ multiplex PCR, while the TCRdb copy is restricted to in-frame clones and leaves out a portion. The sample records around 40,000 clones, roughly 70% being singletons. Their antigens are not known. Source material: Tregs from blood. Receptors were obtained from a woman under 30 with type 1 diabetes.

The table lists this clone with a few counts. CDR3 DNA: TGCGCCAGCAGCCAAGACGGCTATGGCTACACCTTC. This translates into CASSQDGYGYTF. The gene calls are TRBV4-3 and TRBJ1-2; no definite D call. Trimming cost V 0 bases and J 4 bases, with 3 bases left between them. The CDR3 has 12 residues. The germline V gene has CDR1 LGHNA and CDR2 YSLEER.

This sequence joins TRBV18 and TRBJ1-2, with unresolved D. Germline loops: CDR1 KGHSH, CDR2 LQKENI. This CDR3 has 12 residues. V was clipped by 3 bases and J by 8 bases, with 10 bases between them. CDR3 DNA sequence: TGTGCCAGCTCACCGGAGGGTTGGGGCTACACCTTC. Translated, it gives CASSPEGWGYTF.

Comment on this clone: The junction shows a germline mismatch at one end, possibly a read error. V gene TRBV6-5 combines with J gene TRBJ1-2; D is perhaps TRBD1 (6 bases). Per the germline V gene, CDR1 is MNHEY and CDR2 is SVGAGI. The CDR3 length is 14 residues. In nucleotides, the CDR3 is TGTGCCAGCAGTAACTCCGGGACAACCTATGGCTACACCTTC. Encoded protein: CASSNSGTTYGYTF.